Listed below are T cell receptor beta chains from one sample, sequenced in a study of identical twins. TCRdb fed the 5' RACE reads into MiXCR, producing one record per CDR3 protein. The sample includes approximately 410,000 distinct CDR3 sequences, approximately 17% seen only once; the top ten take roughly an eighth. The material sequenced was naive T cells sorted from blood. These receptors were taken from a man in his fifties in good health. Both conserved end residues are part of each CDR3. A D gene is named only where the DNA matches it firmly. Clone size, where shown, is once, few, many, or a class for clones that have expanded.

cdr3_aa,cdr3_nt,j_call,cdr3_length,d_call,clone_size,v_call
CASSQQLGHHEQYF,TGTGCCAGCAGTCAACAATTGGGACACCACGAGCAGTACTTC,TRBJ2-7,14,-,-,TRBV12-3/TRBV12-4
CASSPWVQRELFF,TGTGCCAGCAGCCCCTGGGTTCAGAGAGAGCTGTTTTTT,TRBJ2-2,13,-,few,TRBV7-9
CASRTITGGDADTQYF,TGTGCCAGCAGGACTATAACAGGGGGGGACGCAGATACGCAGTATTTT,TRBJ2-3,16,-,few,TRBV6-1
CASRPSGGSTDTQYF,TGTGCCAGCAGGCCTAGCGGGGGGAGCACAGATACGCAGTATTTT,TRBJ2-3,15,TRBD2,few,TRBV6-1
CSAPRQGATNEKLFF,TGCAGTGCTCCCAGACAGGGGGCAACTAATGAAAAACTGTTTTTT,TRBJ1-4,15,TRBD1,few,TRBV20-1
CASSPLPQTSLSYEQYF,TGTGCCAGCAGTCCTTTACCGCAAACCTCCCTTTCCTACGAGCAGTACTTC,TRBJ2-7,17,-,-,TRBV6-2/TRBV6-3
CASNPSGQGTDQPQHF,TGTGCCAGCAACCCCTCGGGACAGGGGACGGATCAGCCCCAGCATTTT,TRBJ1-5,16,TRBD1,few,TRBV27
CASTALGGLFTRNEQFF,TGCGCCAGCACCGCATTAGGGGGACTTTTTACCCGTAATGAGCAGTTCTTC,TRBJ2-1,17,-,few,TRBV5-1
CASSYPPDKETQYF,TGTGCCAGCAGTTACCCACCGGATAAAGAGACCCAGTACTTC,TRBJ2-5,14,-,many,TRBV6-5
CSASGDGTYEQYF,TGCAGTGCTAGTGGGGACGGAACCTACGAGCAGTACTTC,TRBJ2-7,13,-,-,TRBV20-1
CATSDSRDIAYEQYF,TGTGCCACCAGTGATTCCCGGGACATCGCCTACGAGCAGTACTTC,TRBJ2-7,15,-,many,TRBV24-1
CSARVGGGPHYGYTF,TGCAGTGCTAGAGTTGGGGGGGGGCCGCACTATGGCTACACCTTC,TRBJ1-2,15,-,few,TRBV20-1
CSAPGQATDTQYF,TGCAGTGCACCGGGACAGGCCACAGATACGCAGTATTTT,TRBJ2-3,13,TRBD1,-,TRBV20-1
CASSPEGRTNYGYTF,TGCGCCAGCTCCCCCGAAGGCAGAACTAACTATGGCTACACCTTC,TRBJ1-2,15,-,-,TRBV5-1
CASSFTHGDIQYF,TGTGCCAGCAGCTTCACGCATGGGGACATTCAGTACTTC,TRBJ2-4,13,-,-,TRBV7-2
CSARDHSQSTDTQYF,TGCAGTGCTAGAGATCACAGCCAAAGCACAGATACGCAGTATTTT,TRBJ2-3,15,-,-,TRBV20-1
CASSEVRRIAKNIQYF,TGTGCCAGCAGTGAGGTCAGGAGAATAGCCAAAAACATTCAGTACTTC,TRBJ2-4,16,-,-,TRBV6-4
CASSQLTSAEQFF,TGTGCCAGCAGCCAACTCACTAGCGCTGAGCAGTTCTTC,TRBJ2-1,13,TRBD2,-,TRBV3-1
CSARDRIIVETQYF,TGCAGTGCTAGAGACAGGATAATAGTGGAGACCCAGTACTTC,TRBJ2-5,14,-,-,TRBV20-1
CASSFSGQGISYEQYF,TGTGCCAGCAGCTTTTCCGGACAGGGCATTTCCTACGAGCAGTACTTC,TRBJ2-7,16,TRBD1,-,TRBV5-5
CASSQEGGPVIIGELFF,TGCGCCAGCAGCCAAGAGGGGGGGCCCGTAATAATCGGGGAGCTGTTTTTT,TRBJ2-2,17,-,-,TRBV4-3
CSATAGASEQYF,TGCAGTGCTACCGCGGGGGCGTCCGAGCAGTACTTC,TRBJ2-7,12,-,many,TRBV20-1
CASSPGTAAYEQYF,TGTGCCAGCAGCCCGGGGACCGCCGCCTACGAGCAGTACTTC,TRBJ2-7,14,-,-,TRBV7-3
CSVEGSAGGTDTQYF,TGCAGCGTTGAAGGTAGTGCGGGAGGCACAGATACGCAGTATTTT,TRBJ2-3,15,TRBD2,-,TRBV29-1
CASRSPPGTGAYEQYF,TGTGCCAGCAGGTCACCTCCGGGAACAGGGGCCTACGAGCAGTACTTC,TRBJ2-7,16,TRBD1,many,TRBV28
CASSLPFAGELFF,TGCGCCAGCAGCTTGCCCTTCGCCGGGGAGCTGTTTTTT,TRBJ2-2,13,-,-,TRBV5-1
CASSSQTGQGTF,TGTGCCAGCAGTTCTCAAACGGGACAGGGAACCTTC,TRBJ1-2,12,TRBD1,-,TRBV6-2/TRBV6-3
CASSLGGSGSVYNEQFF,TGTGCCAGCAGCTTAGGGGGTAGCGGATCCGTCTACAATGAGCAGTTCTTC,TRBJ2-1,17,-,many,TRBV7-2
CAIRPSPGQGNSPLHF,TGTGCCATCAGACCTTCACCAGGACAGGGGAATTCACCCCTCCACTTT,TRBJ1-6,16,TRBD1,once,TRBV10-3
CASSLQADEQFF,TGTGCCAGCAGCCTGCAGGCTGATGAGCAGTTCTTC,TRBJ2-1,12,-,few,TRBV3-1
CASRGSAGYTF,TGTGCCAGCCGAGGGTCTGCTGGCTACACCTTC,TRBJ1-2,11,-,-,TRBV27